This T cell receptor beta chain was identified during a study of control samples from healthy donors and cancer patients. The assay was immunoSEQ multiplex PCR, and TCRdb's table has in-frame clones only and misses some. Of roughly 130,000 clones listed, about 85% are singletons. The CDR3 consists of 14 residues. Germline CDR1 and CDR2: LNHDA and SQIVND (reference sequence). V lost 6 bases and J lost 1, with 10 bases in between. The J gene is TRBJ1-5, the V gene TRBV19; D not resolved. This clonotype was obtained from a woman in her 30s in good health. Sequenced sample: blood. The CDR3 bases are TGTGCCAGTAGCAACGGAGACAGCAATCAGCCCCAGCATTTT. It yields the protein CASSNGDSNQPQHF.